These 22 T cell receptor beta chains came from one sample sequenced in a study of Ad26.COV2.S vaccination and SARS-CoV-2 variants. Repertoires were generated with immunoSEQ multiplex PCR, while TCRdb's copy carries only in-frame clones and drops some. The sample lists over 85,000 clones; roughly 75% were seen once. This material consisted of peripheral blood, taken after recovery from COVID-19. All receptors derive from a human donor who had recovered from COVID-19.

The chain recombines TRBV3-1 (or the pseudogene TRBV3-2) with TRBJ2-1; 16 positions match TRBD2. Germline V gene lookup returns CDR1 LGHDT and CDR2 YNNKEL (reference sequence). This CDR3 is built from 18 residues. Trimming took 2 bases from V and 7 from J; bases not matched to a gene: 8. The CDR3 protein is CASSQPPGLAGGKNEQFF. In nucleotides, the CDR3 is TGTGCCAGCAGCCAACCTCCGGGACTAGCGGGGGGGAAGAATGAGCAGTTCTTC.

The J gene is TRBJ1-4, the V gene TRBV6-2 or TRBV6-3; no clear D gene. The CDR3 is 15 amino acids. V was trimmed by 0 bases and J by 5 bases, leaving 10 bases between them. Germline loops: CDR1 MNHEY, CDR2 SVGEGT. The CDR3: CASSYSPGVNEKLFF. DNA for the CDR3: TGTGCCAGCAGTTACTCGCCCGGAGTGAATGAAAAACTGTTTTTT.

The table lists this clone with a count of one. The V call is TRBV7-9, the J call TRBJ1-2; D is uncertain. This CDR3 has 10 amino acids. Germline CDR1 is SEHNR and CDR2 is FQNEAQ (reference sequence). Trimming took 5 bases from V and 6 from J, leaving 4 bases between them. The CDR3 sequence: CASSPDGYTF. The CDR3 nucleotides read TGTGCCAGCAGCCCGGATGGCTACACCTTC.

The chain carries TRBV6-5 and TRBJ1-4; D might be TRBD1 (6 bases). The ends were cut back, 4 bases at V and 7 bases at J, with 13 bases in the middle. This CDR3 region has 14 residues. Looked up from germline, CDR1 is MNHEY and CDR2 is SVGAGI. The CDR3 loop reads CASSSQGRGEKLFF. The CDR3 nucleotides are TGTGCCAGCAGTTCTCAGGGGAGGGGTGAAAAACTGTTTTTT.

The rearrangement links TRBV10-3 to TRBJ2-5; 12 positions match TRBD1. V shed 6 bases, J shed 7 bases, and the junction held 12 bases outside the gene matches. The CDR3 length is 16 residues. Germline V lookup: CDR1 ENHRY, CDR2 SYGVKD. The CDR3 DNA reads TGTGCCATCAGAACCGGGACAGGGGGCAGTTGGGGGACCCAGTACTTC. Protein product: CAIRTGTGGSWGTQYF.

The V gene is TRBV9, the J gene TRBJ2-2; 10 bases map to TRBD2. There are 16 residues in the CDR3. Germline-derived CDR1 and CDR2 are SGDLS and YYNGEE. V shed 6 bases, J shed 4 bases, and the junction held 9 bases outside the gene matches. CDR3 coding DNA: TGTGCCAGCACCAGCCTAGCGGGGGCCACCACCGGGGAGCTGTTTTTT. Translating gives CASTSLAGATTGELFF.

The rearrangement joins TRBV24-1 to TRBJ1-2; perhaps TRBD1 as D (5 bases). V was shortened by 3 bases and J by 4 bases, with 8 bases between the two germline ends. The CDR3 contains 13 residues. Germline lookup yields CDR1 KGHDR and CDR2 SFDVKD. In DNA form, the CDR3 reads TGTGCCACCAGTGATACGGGACTCTATGGCTACACCTTC. This translates into CATSDTGLYGYTF.

In its sample, this clone was seen once. The chain couples TRBV19 to TRBJ1-1; D not certain. The V gene's germline CDR1 is LNHDA and CDR2 SQIVND (reference sequence). This CDR3 is 12 amino acids long. V lost 6 bases to trimming and J lost 5 bases, with 10 bases between them. CDR3 bases: TGTGCCAGTAGCCCTGCGGGGACTGAAGCTTTCTTT. Its protein is CASSPAGTEAFF.

This clone showed up just a few times. This chain links TRBV6-4 with TRBJ1-6, with 7 bases that match TRBD1. V lost 6 bases to trimming and J lost 6 bases; unmatched junction nucleotides: 2. Germline V gene sequence: CDR1 MRHNA, CDR2 SNTAGT. The CDR3 extends over 13 amino acids. This chain's CDR3 is CASRGQPNSPLHF. The CDR3, as DNA: TGTGCCAGCAGGGGACAGCCTAATTCACCCCTCCACTTT.

The rearrangement links TRBV15 to TRBJ1-2; possible D gene TRBD1, 6 bases. Germline CDR1 is LNHNV and CDR2 is YYDKDF (reference sequence). V was cut by 4 bases and J by 4 bases, with 19 bases left in between. The CDR3 spans 16 residues. CDR3: CATSTPQGGDRYGYTF. The CDR3 coding sequence is TGTGCCACCAGCACTCCACAGGGCGGGGACCGCTATGGCTACACCTTC. Based on the CDR3 plus reference TRBV15 and TRBJ1-2, the full variable domain is DAMVIQNPRYQVTQFGKPVTLSCSQTLNHNVMYWYQQKSSQAPKLLFHYYDKDFNNEADTPDNFQSRRPNTSFCFLDIRSPGLGDTAMYLCATSTPQGGDRYGYTFGSGTRLTVV.

This chain uses TRBV9 with TRBJ2-5; 11 bases fit TRBD2. The CDR3 contains 17 residues. The V gene's germline CDR1 is SGDLS and CDR2 YYNGEE. J lost 5 bases, V lost 0 bases, and 9 bases had no gene match. CDR3 in DNA: TGTGCCAGCAGCGTAGCTTTGGCTAGCGGGGGGCAGGAGACCCAGTACTTC. Residues: CASSVALASGGQETQYF. The variable domain in full, with the rest retrieved from reference TRBV9 and TRBJ2-5, is DSGVTQTPKHLITATGQRVTLRCSPRSGDLSVYWYQQSLDQGLQFLIQYYNGEERAKGNILERFSAQQFPDLHSELNLSSLELGDSALYFCASSVALASGGQETQYFGPGTRLLVL.

The chain carries TRBV2 and TRBJ1-1; no firm D call. This CDR3 contains 13 residues. V was cut by 5 bases and J by 3 bases, with 10 bases left in between. Germline CDR1 SNHLY, CDR2 FYNNEI. CDR3 in amino acids: CASSKGGDTEAFF. In DNA form, the CDR3 reads TGTGCCAGCAGTAAGGGCGGGGACACTGAAGCTTTCTTT.

The table lists this clone with a few counts. This sequence joins TRBV5-6 and TRBJ1-2; 7 nucleotides align to TRBD1. Unmatched junction bases numbered 7, after V lost 0 bases and J lost 5 bases. The CDR3 has 15 residues. In germline, CDR1 is SGHDT, CDR2 YYEEEE. The CDR3 protein is CASSLERQGRYGYTF. Here the CDR3 DNA reads TGTGCCAGCAGCTTGGAGAGACAGGGAAGGTATGGCTACACCTTC.

This chain uses TRBV5-4 with TRBJ2-1; possible D gene TRBD2, 5 bases. With 2 bases removed from V and 9 bases from J, the gap between germline ends came to 18 bases. Germline V CDR1 and CDR2: SGHNT, YYREEE (reference sequence). The CDR3 is made up of 15 amino acids. The CDR3 nucleotides are TGTGCCAGCAGCTTTTCGGCCATGGGGAGCGGTGAGCAGTTCTTC. Its translation: CASSFSAMGSGEQFF.

This sequence joins TRBV19 and TRBJ2-2; a possible D gene is TRBD2 (6 bases). The CDR3 consists of 15 residues. Trimming cost V 3 bases and J 4 bases, with 12 bases left between them. Per germline, CDR1 LNHDA and CDR2 SQIVND (reference sequence). The CDR3 here is CASSIRVEGTGELFF. DNA of the CDR3: TGTGCCAGTAGTATTAGGGTGGAGGGCACCGGGGAGCTGTTTTTT.

The rearrangement uses TRBV2 and TRBJ1-6, with D unclear. The CDR3 has 13 amino acids. Germline V CDR1 and CDR2: SNHLY, FYNNEI. With 6 bases removed from V and 4 bases from J, the gap between germline ends came to 7 bases. The chain's CDR3 is CASSNGYNSPLHF. CDR3 nucleotide sequence: TGTGCCAGCAGCAATGGGTATAATTCACCCCTCCACTTT. Drawing the rest from reference TRBV2 and TRBJ1-6, the complete variable domain is EPEVTQTPSHQVTQMGQEVILRCVPISNHLYFYWYRQILGQKVEFLVSFYNNEISEKSEIFDDQFSVERPDGSNFTLKIRSTKLEDSAMYFCASSNGYNSPLHFGNGTRLTVT.

The chain couples TRBV6-2 or TRBV6-3 to TRBJ1-2; possible D gene TRBD1, 6 bases. The V gene's germline CDR1 is MNHEY and CDR2 SVGEGT. V was trimmed by 5 bases and J by 9 bases, leaving 16 bases between them. This CDR3 contains 13 residues. DNA for the CDR3: TGTGCCAGCAGTCAACTCCGGACAGAGCGCTACACCTTC. This encodes CASSQLRTERYTF.

V gene TRBV28 combines with J gene TRBJ1-1; 10 bases are shared with TRBD1. Unmatched junction bases numbered 10, after V lost 3 bases and J lost 0 bases. Germline CDR1 reads MDHEN; CDR2 reads SYDVKM. The CDR3 runs to 18 residues. The CDR3 DNA sequence: TGTGCCAGCAGTTTCATCCCGACAGGGGGCGGAGTGAACACTGAAGCTTTCTTT. Encoded protein: CASSFIPTGGGVNTEAFF.

The rearrangement uses TRBV2 and TRBJ1-1; 7 nucleotides match TRBD1. Trimming at V came to 5 bases and at J to 4 bases, leaving 10 bases not matched to a gene. Germline V lookup: CDR1 SNHLY, CDR2 FYNNEI. The CDR3 contains 15 residues. CDR3 sequence reads: CASSPRVAGGTEAFF. The CDR3 coding sequence is TGTGCCAGCAGTCCCCGCGTGGCAGGGGGCACTGAAGCTTTCTTT.

CDR3 amino acids: CASSQDQPPGADEAFF. The CDR3 DNA is TGTGCCAGCAGCCAAGACCAACCGCCGGGAGCAGATGAAGCTTTCTTT. The chain uses TRBV3-1 (or the pseudogene TRBV3-2) and TRBJ1-1; D is unresolved. The germline V and J ends were trimmed by 0 bases and 7 bases, with 18 bases remaining between them. This CDR3 is 16 amino acids long. Germline CDR1 is LGHDT and CDR2 is YNNKEL (reference sequence).

This rearrangement joins TRBV6-1 to TRBJ1-1; 8 bases are a match to TRBD1. The CDR3 has 14 amino acids. The germline CDR1 and CDR2 sequences are MNHNS and SASEGT. Trimming took 1 base from V and 6 from J; bases not matched to a gene: 4. The CDR3 nucleotides read TGTGCCAGCAGTGAAGGCAGGGGGCCGGCTGAAGCTTTCTTT. This sequence encodes CASSEGRGPAEAFF.

The chain joins TRBV2 to TRBJ2-7; perhaps TRBD2 as D (6 bases). Trimming stripped 0 bases from V and 6 bases from J, with 6 bases between. The V gene's germline CDR1 is SNHLY and CDR2 FYNNEI. The CDR3 is 12 amino acids. The CDR3 DNA reads TGTGCCAGCAGTGAAGCGCGGGGCGAGCAGTACTTC. Translating it yields CASSEARGEQYF.